A single sample gave rise to the 14 T cell receptor beta chains below, sequenced in a study of T-cell memory formation after mild COVID-19. TCRdb reprocessed the 5' RACE reads with MiXCR, giving one entry per CDR3 protein. The table includes just over 50,000 distinct CDR3 sequences, over 9% detected once. The material sequenced was PBMCs or a T cell subset sorted from them (not recorded which). Receptor source: an adult woman who had mild COVID-19 (a few samples of this study predate the infection). Cell type and time point are not known.

This clonotype turned up a few times. The V and J genes are TRBV6-2 or TRBV6-3 and TRBJ2-3; 7 bases are shared with TRBD2. CDR3 length: 15 amino acids. Germline CDR1 is MNHEY and CDR2 is SVGEGT. V gave up 4 bases and J gave up 1 base; unmatched junction bases: 5. The CDR3 region has the DNA TGTGCCAGCAGTTGGGACTACCAAGGCACAGATACGCAGTATTTT. Protein: CASSWDYQGTDTQYF.

V is TRBV10-3 and J is TRBJ1-2, with D unresolved. Germline assignment: CDR1 ENHRY and CDR2 SYGVKD. Between the trimmed V and J ends, which lost 8 bases and 4 bases, there was a span of 11 bases. The CDR3 sequence is 12 residues long. This CDR3 reads CAIGDVGYGYTF. In DNA form, the CDR3 reads TGTGCCATCGGCGACGTGGGCTATGGCTACACCTTC.

This clonotype was picked up many times. The chain has TRBV12-3 or TRBV12-4 and TRBJ2-2, with 7 bases fitting TRBD1. This CDR3 has 15 amino acids. V lost 4 bases, J lost 1 base, and 3 bases stayed unmatched. As DNA, the CDR3 is TGTGCCAGCAGTTATGGACAGGTGAACACCGGGGAGCTGTTTTTT. Protein product: CASSYGQVNTGELFF.

In its sample, this clonotype was seen a few times. CDR3: CASSLGGVQETQYF. Written as DNA, the CDR3 is TGTGCCAGCAGTTTGGGGGGGGTCCAAGAGACCCAGTACTTC. The V call is TRBV12-3 or TRBV12-4, the J call TRBJ2-5; 7 positions match TRBD2. V lost 3 bases, J lost 1 base, and 2 bases stayed unmatched. The CDR3 loop spans 14 amino acids.

This clonotype came up many times. The chain recombines TRBV7-7 with TRBJ2-7; 11 bases line up with TRBD2. V gave up 10 bases and J gave up 4 bases; unmatched junction bases: 15. Germline V gene sequence: CDR1 SSHAT, CDR2 FNYEAQ (reference sequence). This CDR3 has 16 residues. In DNA form, the CDR3 reads TGTGCCAATGGGGCCGGAGCTAGCGGGGGGCGATACGAGCAGTACTTC. It translates to CANGAGASGGRYEQYF.

The chain couples TRBV2 to TRBJ2-2, with D tentatively TRBD1 (6 bases). Germline CDR1 reads SNHLY; CDR2 reads FYNNEI. The length of the CDR3 is 14 residues. The V gene lost 6 bases and the J gene lost 5 bases, with 13 bases spanning the gap. The CDR3 DNA sequence: TGTGCCAGCAGACAGGGCGGACGGACCGGGGAGCTGTTTTTT. Its protein product is CASRQGGRTGELFF.

Comments on this clonotype: A much larger clone sits a single nucleotide away, making a read error possible. The chain links TRBV7-2 to TRBJ2-3; D might be TRBD2 (5 bases). CDR3 length: 12 amino acids. Germline V gene sequence: CDR1 SGHTA, CDR2 FQGNSA. The CDR3 here is CARSLASSAQYF. In DNA form, the CDR3 reads TGTGCCAGAAGCTTAGCGTCCTCGGCGCAGTATTTT. The full variable domain, completed using reference TRBV7-2 and TRBJ2-3, is GAGVSQSPSNKVTEKGKDVELRCDPISGHTALYWYRQSLGQGLEFLIYFQGNSAPDKSGLPSDRFSAERTGGSVSTLTIQRTQQEDSAVYLCARSLASSAQYFGPGTRLTVL.

At least ten counts were recorded for this clonotype. J is TRBJ2-1 and V is TRBV7-2, with D possibly being TRBD1 or TRBD2 (5 bases each). V was shortened by 5 bases and J by 11 bases, with 25 bases between the two germline ends. The CDR3 is 16 residues long. The germline V gene has CDR1 SGHTA and CDR2 FQGNSA. The DNA of the CDR3 is TGTGCCAGCAGCGTCACCCCAGGGACGGACTCCTCGCAGCAGTTCTTC. Protein sequence: CASSVTPGTDSSQQFF. The variable domain in full, completed from reference TRBV7-2 and TRBJ2-1, reads GAGVSQSPSNKVTEKGKDVELRCDPISGHTALYWYRQSLGQGLEFLIYFQGNSAPDKSGLPSDRFSAERTGGSVSTLTIQRTQQEDSAVYLCASSVTPGTDSSQQFFGPGTRLTVL.

This clonotype was recorded at least ten times. The chain employs TRBV11-2 and TRBJ2-7; D uncertain. V was trimmed by 4 bases and J by 0 bases, leaving 16 bases between them. Germline loops: CDR1 SGHAT, CDR2 FQNNGV. The CDR3 consists of 16 residues. As DNA, the CDR3 is TGTGCCAGCAGCTCCTGGAAAGACTCCAGCTCCTACGAGCAGTACTTC. Translation: CASSSWKDSSSYEQYF.

This chain links TRBV30 with TRBJ1-2; D perhaps matches TRBD1 (6 bases). The CDR3 runs 11 residues. With 7 bases removed from V and 6 bases from J, the gap between germline ends came to 12 bases. Looked up from germline, CDR1 is GTSNPN and CDR2 is SVGIG (reference sequence). The CDR3 protein is CAFNRAHGYTF. CDR3 bases: TGTGCCTTCAACAGGGCACATGGCTACACCTTC.

This clonotype was seen many times. The J gene is TRBJ2-3, the V gene TRBV5-1, with TRBD2 identical over 12 bases. CDR1 SGHRS and CDR2 YFSETQ come from the germline V gene. The CDR3 length is 16 residues. The V and J ends lost 3 bases and 0 bases, in that order; junction bases with no gene match: 2. CDR3 protein: CASSWGTSGSTDTQYF. The CDR3 DNA reads TGCGCCAGCAGCTGGGGGACTAGCGGGAGCACAGATACGCAGTATTTT.

This clonotype was seen a handful of times. The chain couples TRBV29-1 to TRBJ2-1, with 9 positions matching TRBD1. Per the germline V gene, CDR1 is SQVTM and CDR2 is ANQGSEA. The CDR3 has 12 amino acids. Trimming took 7 bases from V and 10 from J; bases not matched to a gene: 8. The CDR3 DNA reads TGCAGCGCCCCACAGGGGGCACGCGAGCAGTTCTTC. It translates to CSAPQGAREQFF.

The V gene is TRBV7-3, the J gene TRBJ1-6, with 9 bases matching TRBD1. The CDR3 totals 14 residues. Germline V gene sequence: CDR1 SGHTA, CDR2 FQGTGA. Trimming removed 5 bases from V and 9 bases from J; junction bases left unmatched: 5. The DNA for the CDR3 is TGTGCCAGCAGCCGGGACAGGGTGGGTTCACCCCTCCACTTT. Encoded protein: CASSRDRVGSPLHF. Full variable domain (outside the CDR3, taken from reference TRBV7-3 and TRBJ1-6): GAGVSQTPSNKVTEKGKYVELRCDPISGHTALYWYRQSLGQGPEFLIYFQGTGAADDSGLPNDRFFAVRPEGSVSTLKIQRTERGDSAVYLCASSRDRVGSPLHFGNGTRLTVT.

The V call is TRBV5-6, the J call TRBJ2-5; TRBD1 matches 11 bases. CDR1 and CDR2 from the germline V gene are SGHDT and YYEEEE. This CDR3 has 17 amino acids. With V trimmed by 3 bases and J by 3 bases, 10 bases remained unmatched. The CDR3 spells CASSSTGQGGFEETQYF. CDR3 nucleotides: TGTGCCAGCAGCTCGACGGGACAGGGGGGGTTCGAAGAGACCCAGTACTTC.